The subject of this entry is one T cell receptor beta chain. Time point denoted: newly diagnosed GD, antithyroid drugs for less than 3 months. Following extraction of RNA from PBMCs, that RNA was used to make the TCR library. Blood from the periphery, around 10 milliliters in all, was drawn into EDTA tubes. These data come from a study of regulatory T cells in long-lasting Graves disease. Both iRepertoire HTBI primers and Arm-PCR of CDR3 regions were used to build the TCR beta libraries. A single record per CDR3 protein comes from TCRdb applying MiXCR to the multiplex PCR reads. The sample shows around 500,000 distinct CDR3 sequences, around 12% of them seen only once. V gave up 0 bases and J gave up 5 bases, with 21 bases separating them. The CDR3 length is 18 residues. The germline gives CDR1 SGDLS, CDR2 YYNGEE. The same data also contributed to another study, on T cells in Graves' hyperthyroidism and ophthalmopathy. According to that study: Recently diagnosed hyperthyroidism of less than 2 months' duration affected patients aged 18 to 65.

The source was peripheral blood mononuclear cells (PBMCs), collected at new diagnosis, from a patient treated with antithyroid drugs. This clonotype was obtained from a woman in her twenties or thirties with Graves disease. The chain joins TRBV9 to TRBJ2-1; D gene ambiguous. The CDR3 loop is CASSVVSADIFGDNEQFF. The CDR3 DNA is TGTGCCAGCAGCGTAGTGTCTGCGGATATTTTTGGGGACAATGAGCAGTTCTTC.